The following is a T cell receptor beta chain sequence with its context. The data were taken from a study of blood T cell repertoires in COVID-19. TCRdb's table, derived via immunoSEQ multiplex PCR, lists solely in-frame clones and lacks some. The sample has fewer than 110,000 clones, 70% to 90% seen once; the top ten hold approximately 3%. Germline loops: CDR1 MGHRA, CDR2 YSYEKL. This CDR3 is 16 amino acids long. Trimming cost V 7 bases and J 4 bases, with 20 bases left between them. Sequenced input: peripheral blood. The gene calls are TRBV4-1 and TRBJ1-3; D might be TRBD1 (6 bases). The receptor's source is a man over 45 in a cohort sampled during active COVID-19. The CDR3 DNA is TGCGCCAGCATACACTTACCACAGGGTTCCGGAAACACCATATATTTT. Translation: CASIHLPQGSGNTIYF.